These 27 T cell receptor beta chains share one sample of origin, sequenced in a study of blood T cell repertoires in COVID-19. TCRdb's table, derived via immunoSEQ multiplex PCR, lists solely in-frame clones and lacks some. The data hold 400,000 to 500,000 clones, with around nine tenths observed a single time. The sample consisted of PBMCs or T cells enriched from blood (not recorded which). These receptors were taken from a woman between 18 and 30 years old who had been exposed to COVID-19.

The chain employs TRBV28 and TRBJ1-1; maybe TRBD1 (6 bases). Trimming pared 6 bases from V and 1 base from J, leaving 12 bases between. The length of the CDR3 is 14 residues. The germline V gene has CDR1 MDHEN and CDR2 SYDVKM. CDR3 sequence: CASRPTTGNTEAFF. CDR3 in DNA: TGTGCCAGCAGACCTACGACAGGGAACACTGAAGCTTTCTTT.

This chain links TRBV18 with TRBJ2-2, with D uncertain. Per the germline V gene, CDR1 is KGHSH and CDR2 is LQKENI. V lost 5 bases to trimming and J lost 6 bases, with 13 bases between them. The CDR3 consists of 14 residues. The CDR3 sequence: CASSSVDLAGELFF. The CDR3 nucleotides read TGTGCCAGCTCATCGGTCGATCTCGCCGGGGAGCTGTTTTTT.

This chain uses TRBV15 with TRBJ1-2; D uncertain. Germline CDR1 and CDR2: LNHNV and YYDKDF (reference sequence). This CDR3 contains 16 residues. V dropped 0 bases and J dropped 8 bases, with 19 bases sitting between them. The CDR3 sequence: CATSRDGRHGGGGYTF. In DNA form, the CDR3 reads TGTGCCACCAGCAGAGATGGGAGACACGGAGGAGGCGGCTACACCTTC. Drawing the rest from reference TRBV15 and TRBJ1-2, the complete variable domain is DAMVIQNPRYQVTQFGKPVTLSCSQTLNHNVMYWYQQKSSQAPKLLFHYYDKDFNNEADTPDNFQSRRPNTSFCFLDIRSPGLGDTAMYLCATSRDGRHGGGGYTFGSGTRLTVV.

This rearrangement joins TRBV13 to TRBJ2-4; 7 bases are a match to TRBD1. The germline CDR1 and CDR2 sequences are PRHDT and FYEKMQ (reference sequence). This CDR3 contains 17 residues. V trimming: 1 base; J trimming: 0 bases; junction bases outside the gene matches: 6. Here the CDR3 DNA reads TGTGCCAGCAGCTTAGCCCAGGGGGTGTTAGCCAAAAACATTCAGTACTTC. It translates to CASSLAQGVLAKNIQYF. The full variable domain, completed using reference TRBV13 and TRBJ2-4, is AAGVIQSPRHLIKEKRETATLKCYPIPRHDTVYWYQQGPGQDPQFLISFYEKMQSDKGSIPDRFSAQQFSDYHSELNMSSLELGDSALYFCASSLAQGVLAKNIQYFGAGTRLSVL.

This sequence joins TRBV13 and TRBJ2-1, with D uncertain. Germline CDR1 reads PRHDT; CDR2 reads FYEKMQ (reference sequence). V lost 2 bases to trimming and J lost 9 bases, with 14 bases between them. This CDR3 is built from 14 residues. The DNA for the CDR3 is TGTGCCAGCAGCTTACAGCGCAGAGGAATTGAGCAGTTCTTC. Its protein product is CASSLQRRGIEQFF.

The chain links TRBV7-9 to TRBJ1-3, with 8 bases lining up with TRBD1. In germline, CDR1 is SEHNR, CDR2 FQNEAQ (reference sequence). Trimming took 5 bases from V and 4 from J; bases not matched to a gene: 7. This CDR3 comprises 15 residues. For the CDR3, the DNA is TGTGCCAGCAGCCAACACAGGGGGAAGGGAAACACCATATATTTT. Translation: CASSQHRGKGNTIYF.

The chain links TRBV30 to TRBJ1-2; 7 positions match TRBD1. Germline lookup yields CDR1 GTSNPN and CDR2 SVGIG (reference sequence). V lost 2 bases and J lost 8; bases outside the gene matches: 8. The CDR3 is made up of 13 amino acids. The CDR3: CAWSQQGTGGYTF. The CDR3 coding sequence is TGTGCCTGGAGTCAACAGGGGACTGGGGGCTACACCTTC.

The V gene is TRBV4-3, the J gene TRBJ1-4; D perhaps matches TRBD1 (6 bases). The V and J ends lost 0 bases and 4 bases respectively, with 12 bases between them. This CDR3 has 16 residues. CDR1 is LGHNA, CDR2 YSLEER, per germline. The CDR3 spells CASSQDKGGGNEKLFF. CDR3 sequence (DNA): TGCGCCAGCAGCCAAGATAAGGGGGGGGGTAATGAAAAACTGTTTTTT.

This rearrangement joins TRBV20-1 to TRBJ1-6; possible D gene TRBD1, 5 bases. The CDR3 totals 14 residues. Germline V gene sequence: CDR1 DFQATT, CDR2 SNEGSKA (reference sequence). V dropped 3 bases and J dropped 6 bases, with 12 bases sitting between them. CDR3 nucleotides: TGCAGTGCTAGTCAGGTGGACACTAATTCACCCCTCCACTTT. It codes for CSASQVDTNSPLHF.

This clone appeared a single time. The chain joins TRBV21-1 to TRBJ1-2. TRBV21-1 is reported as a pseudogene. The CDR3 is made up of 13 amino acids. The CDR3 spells CASSIPPGGGYTF. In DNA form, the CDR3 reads TGTGCCAGCAGCATCCCTCCCGGGGGAGGCTACACCTTC.

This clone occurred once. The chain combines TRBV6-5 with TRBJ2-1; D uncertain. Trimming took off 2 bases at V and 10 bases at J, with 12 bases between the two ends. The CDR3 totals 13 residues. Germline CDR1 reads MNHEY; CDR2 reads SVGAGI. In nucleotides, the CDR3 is TGTGCCAGCAGTTACGTGGGCTCCCGGGAGCAGTTCTTC. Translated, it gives CASSYVGSREQFF.

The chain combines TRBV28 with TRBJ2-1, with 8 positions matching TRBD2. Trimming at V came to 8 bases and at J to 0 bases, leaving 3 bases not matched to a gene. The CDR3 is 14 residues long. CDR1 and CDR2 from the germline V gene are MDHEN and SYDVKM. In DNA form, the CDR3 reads TGTGCCAGCCAGAGCGGGAGCTCCTACAATGAGCAGTTCTTC. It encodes CASQSGSSYNEQFF.

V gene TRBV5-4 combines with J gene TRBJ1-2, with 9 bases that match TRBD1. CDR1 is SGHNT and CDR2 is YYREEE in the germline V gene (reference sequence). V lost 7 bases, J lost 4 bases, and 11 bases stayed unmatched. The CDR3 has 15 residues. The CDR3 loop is CASRPGQGTFYGYTF. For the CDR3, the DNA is TGTGCCAGCCGCCCTGGACAGGGGACTTTCTATGGCTACACCTTC.

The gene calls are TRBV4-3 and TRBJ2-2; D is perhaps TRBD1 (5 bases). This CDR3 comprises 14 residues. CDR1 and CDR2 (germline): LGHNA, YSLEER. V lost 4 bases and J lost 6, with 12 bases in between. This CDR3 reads CASSRGHPPGELFF. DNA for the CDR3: TGCGCCAGCAGCCGGGGCCATCCCCCCGGGGAGCTGTTTTTT.

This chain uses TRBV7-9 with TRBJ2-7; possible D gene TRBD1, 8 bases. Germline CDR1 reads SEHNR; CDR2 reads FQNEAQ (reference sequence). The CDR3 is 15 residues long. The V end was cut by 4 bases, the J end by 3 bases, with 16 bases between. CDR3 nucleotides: TGTGCCAGCAGCTCAGGGGGCCCGGGGGGCTACGAGCAGTACTTC. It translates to CASSSGGPGGYEQYF.

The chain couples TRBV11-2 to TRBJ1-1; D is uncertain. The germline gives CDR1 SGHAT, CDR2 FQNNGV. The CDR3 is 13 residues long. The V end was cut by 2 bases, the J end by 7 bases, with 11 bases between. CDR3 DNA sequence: TGTGCCAGCAGCTTATTCGCCGGGAGTGAAGCTTTCTTT. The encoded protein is CASSLFAGSEAFF. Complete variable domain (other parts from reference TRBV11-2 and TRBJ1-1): EAGVAQSPRYKIIEKRQSVAFWCNPISGHATLYWYQQILGQGPKLLIQFQNNGVVDDSQLPKDRFSAERLKGVDSTLKIQPAKLEDSAVYLCASSLFAGSEAFFGQGTRLTVV.

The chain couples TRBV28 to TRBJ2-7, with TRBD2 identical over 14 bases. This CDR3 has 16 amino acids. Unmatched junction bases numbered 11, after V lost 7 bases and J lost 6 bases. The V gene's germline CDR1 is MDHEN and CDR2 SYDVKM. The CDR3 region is CASKKPGLAGESEQYF. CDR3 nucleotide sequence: TGTGCCAGCAAAAAGCCGGGACTAGCGGGAGAATCCGAGCAGTACTTC.

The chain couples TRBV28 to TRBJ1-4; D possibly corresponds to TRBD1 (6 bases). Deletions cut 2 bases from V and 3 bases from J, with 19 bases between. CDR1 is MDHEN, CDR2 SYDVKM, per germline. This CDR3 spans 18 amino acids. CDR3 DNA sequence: TGTGCCAGCAGTTTAAGCCTATCCCGGGACATAGCTAATGAAAAACTGTTTTTT. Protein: CASSLSLSRDIANEKLFF.

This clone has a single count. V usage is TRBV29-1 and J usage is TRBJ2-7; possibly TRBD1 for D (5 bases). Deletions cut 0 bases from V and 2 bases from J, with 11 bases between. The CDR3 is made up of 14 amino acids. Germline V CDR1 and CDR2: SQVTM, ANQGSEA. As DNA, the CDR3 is TGCAGCGTTGAAGATGGGGCTTTAACCTACGAGCAGTACTTC. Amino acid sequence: CSVEDGALTYEQYF.

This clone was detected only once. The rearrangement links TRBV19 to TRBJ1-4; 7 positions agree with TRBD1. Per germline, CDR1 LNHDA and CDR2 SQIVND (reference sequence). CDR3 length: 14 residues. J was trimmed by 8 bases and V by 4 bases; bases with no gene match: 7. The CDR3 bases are TGTGCCAGTAGTACTCTCCCAGGGGGAGAAAAACTGTTTTTT. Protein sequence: CASSTLPGGEKLFF.

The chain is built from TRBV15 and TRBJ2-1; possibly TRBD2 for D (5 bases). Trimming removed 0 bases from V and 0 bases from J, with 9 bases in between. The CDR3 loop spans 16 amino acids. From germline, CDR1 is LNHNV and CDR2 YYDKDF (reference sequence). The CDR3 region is CATSRDPAGSYNEQFF. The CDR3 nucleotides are TGTGCCACCAGCAGAGATCCGGCGGGCTCCTACAATGAGCAGTTCTTC.

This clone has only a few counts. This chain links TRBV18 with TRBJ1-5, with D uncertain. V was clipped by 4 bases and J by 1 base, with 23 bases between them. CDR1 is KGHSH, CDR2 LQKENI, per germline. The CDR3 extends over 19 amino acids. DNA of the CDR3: TGTGCCAGCTCACTCTCCCGGGGTAGGCGTTTTAGGAGCAATCAGCCCCAGCATTTT. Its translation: CASSLSRGRRFRSNQPQHF.

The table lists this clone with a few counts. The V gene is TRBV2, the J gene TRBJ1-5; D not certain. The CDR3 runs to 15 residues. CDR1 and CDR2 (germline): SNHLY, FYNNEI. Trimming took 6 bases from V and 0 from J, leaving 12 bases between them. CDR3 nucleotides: TGTGCCAGCAGGGCGGGAACCCTTAGCAATCAGCCCCAGCATTTT. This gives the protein CASRAGTLSNQPQHF. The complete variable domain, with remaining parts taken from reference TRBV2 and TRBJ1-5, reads EPEVTQTPSHQVTQMGQEVILRCVPISNHLYFYWYRQILGQKVEFLVSFYNNEISEKSEIFDDQFSVERPDGSNFTLKIRSTKLEDSAMYFCASRAGTLSNQPQHFGDGTRLSIL.

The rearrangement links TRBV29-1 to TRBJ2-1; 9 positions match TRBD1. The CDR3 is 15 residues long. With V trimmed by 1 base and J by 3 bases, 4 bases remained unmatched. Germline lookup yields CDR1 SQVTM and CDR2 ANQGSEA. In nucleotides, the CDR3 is TGCAGCGTTGAAGGTGGACAGGGGATCTACAATGAGCAGTTCTTC. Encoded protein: CSVEGGQGIYNEQFF.

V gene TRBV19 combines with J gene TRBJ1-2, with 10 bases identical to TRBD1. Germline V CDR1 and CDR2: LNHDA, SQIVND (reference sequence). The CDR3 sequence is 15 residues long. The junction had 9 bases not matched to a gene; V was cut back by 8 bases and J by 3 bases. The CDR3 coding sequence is TGTGCCAGTCAAACTACCGGGACAGGGGACTATGGCTACACCTTC. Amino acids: CASQTTGTGDYGYTF.

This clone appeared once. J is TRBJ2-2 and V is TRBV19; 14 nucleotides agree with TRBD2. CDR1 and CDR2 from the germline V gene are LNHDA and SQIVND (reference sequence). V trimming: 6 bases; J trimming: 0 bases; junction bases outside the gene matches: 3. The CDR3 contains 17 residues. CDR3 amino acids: CASSRLAGGSNTGELFF. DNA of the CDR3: TGTGCCAGTAGCAGACTAGCGGGGGGGTCGAACACCGGGGAGCTGTTTTTT.

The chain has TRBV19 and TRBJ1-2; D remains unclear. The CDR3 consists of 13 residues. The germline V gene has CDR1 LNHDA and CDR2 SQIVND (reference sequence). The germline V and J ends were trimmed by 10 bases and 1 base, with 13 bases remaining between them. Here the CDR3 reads CATKTGINYGYTF. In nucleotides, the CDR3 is TGTGCCACTAAGACGGGAATTAACTATGGCTACACCTTC.